A selection of T cell receptor beta chains follows, all from one sample in a study of T-cell memory formation after mild COVID-19. TCRdb passed the 5' RACE reads through MiXCR, listing each CDR3 protein once. Of approximately 400,000 distinct CDR3 sequences in the sample, more than 15% are singletons; the top ten hold roughly a fifth. The sequenced sample was PBMCs or a T cell subset sorted from them (not recorded which). The receptors here all came from a man aged 18-30 years who had mild COVID-19 (a few samples of this study predate the infection). Cell type and time point are not known. CDR3s leave out the opening cysteine and the closing phenylalanine or tryptophan. D genes are given only for firm matches.

D	J	V	CDR3
TRBD1	TRBJ2-5	TRBV11-2	ASSQPTGRETQY
TRBD2	TRBJ2-7	TRBV12-3/TRBV12-4	ASSRGGDYEQY
TRBD1	TRBJ2-1	TRBV20-1	SASDGGQGYNEQF
TRBD1	TRBJ2-5	TRBV10-3	AIRDRVQETQY
TRBD1	TRBJ1-5	TRBV7-2	ASSLGPRGQNQPQH
TRBD2	TRBJ2-7	TRBV5-4	ASSYGLAGGYEQY
-	TRBJ2-1	TRBV24-1	ATSLGYGEQF
TRBD2	TRBJ2-3	TRBV18	ASSPGLGGVSDTQY
TRBD1	TRBJ2-1	TRBV7-8	ASSLPYRGDRSYNEQF
-	TRBJ2-7	TRBV10-1	ASSEKRITSEQY
-	TRBJ1-4	TRBV7-9	ASSYRDEKLF
TRBD2	TRBJ2-2	TRBV4-2	ASSQGVISGGYTGELF
-	TRBJ2-7	TRBV7-8	ASSPPWGPGEYEQY
TRBD2	TRBJ2-3	TRBV3-1	ASTQAGGFTDTQY
-	TRBJ1-1	TRBV18	ASSPPASRVNTEAF
-	TRBJ2-7	TRBV2	ASSRVFSEQY
-	TRBJ2-7	TRBV6-4	ASSEVSGDWQY
TRBD1	TRBJ2-4	TRBV9	ASSRWTGFGDIQY
-	TRBJ1-4	TRBV18	ASSPAEAVMNEKLF
-	TRBJ1-1	TRBV20-1	SATVGDTNTEAF
-	TRBJ1-2	TRBV7-2	ASSPAAIWDYGYT
TRBD1	TRBJ2-2	TRBV9	ASSTGVTGELF
-	TRBJ1-6	TRBV7-2	ASSSPAPGRYNSPLH
TRBD2	TRBJ2-3	TRBV28	ASSFGLAGGLDTQY
TRBD2	TRBJ2-3	TRBV6-5	ASSYSFDSGGGTDTQY
-	TRBJ2-1	TRBV6-6	ASRHGSPRQF
-	TRBJ1-1	TRBV3-1	ASSQERLGEAF
TRBD1	TRBJ1-5	TRBV29-1	SAGQGKEPQH
TRBD2	TRBJ2-3	TRBV6-5	ASSYGIAGGENTQY
-	TRBJ2-7	TRBV18	ASSPQDLYEQY
-	TRBJ1-2	TRBV6-6	ASMGGQAPNYGYT
TRBD1	TRBJ1-1	TRBV7-2	ASSQQGASTEAF
TRBD1	TRBJ2-7	TRBV19	ASNTGQGTHEQY
TRBD2	TRBJ2-1	TRBV20-1	SARAREGFPYNEQF
-	TRBJ1-3	TRBV3-1	ASSLSTVSGNTIY